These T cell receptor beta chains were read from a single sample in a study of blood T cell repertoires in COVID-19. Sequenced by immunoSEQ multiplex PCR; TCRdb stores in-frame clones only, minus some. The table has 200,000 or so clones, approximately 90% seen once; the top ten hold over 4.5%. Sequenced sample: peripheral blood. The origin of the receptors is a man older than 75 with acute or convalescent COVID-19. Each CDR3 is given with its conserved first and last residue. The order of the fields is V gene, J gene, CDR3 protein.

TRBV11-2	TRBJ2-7	CASSLVSGGAFSYEQYF
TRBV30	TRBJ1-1	CAWSGPGWINTEAFF
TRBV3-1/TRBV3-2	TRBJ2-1	CASSLVGGNEQFF
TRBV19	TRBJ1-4	CASSLGTGTGNEKLFF
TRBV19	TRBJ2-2	CASHSTSGAAGELFF
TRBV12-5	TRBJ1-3	CASGLVQGAGNTIYF
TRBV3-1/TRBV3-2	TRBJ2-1	CASSPSGLAFQLYNEQFF
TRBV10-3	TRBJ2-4	CAISELGLAGNIQYF
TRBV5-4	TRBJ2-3	CASSSALSTRTWGTQYF
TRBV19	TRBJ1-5	CASSIAPGGGNQPQHF
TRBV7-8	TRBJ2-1	CASSLTWLAGIYEQFF
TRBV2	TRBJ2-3	CASSDISTDTQYF
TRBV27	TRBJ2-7	CASSSGLAERGYEQYF
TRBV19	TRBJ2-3	CASRLAGSSTDTQYF
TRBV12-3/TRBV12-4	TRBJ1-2	CASSNSAHGYTF
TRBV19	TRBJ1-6	CASSMDRGRRALHF
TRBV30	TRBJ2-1	CAWSVITGIHDEQFF
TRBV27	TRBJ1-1	CASSALTHRIEAFF
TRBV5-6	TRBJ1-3	CASSYGDRAASSGNTIYF
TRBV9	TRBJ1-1	CASSPRQGVNTEAFF
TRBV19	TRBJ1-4	CASSRGQRNEKLFF
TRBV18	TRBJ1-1	CASSPHTAGGNTEAFF
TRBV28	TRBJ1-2	CASLDRLRWGYTF
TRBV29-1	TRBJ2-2	CSAALTGSGELFF
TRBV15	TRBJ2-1	CATSPTGWSNEQFF
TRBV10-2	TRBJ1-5	CASRTGVGSNQPQHF
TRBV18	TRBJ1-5	CASSPASGYNQPQHF
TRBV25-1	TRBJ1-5	CASSEYSGGGPQHF
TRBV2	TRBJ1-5	CASGEQGIMPNQPQHF
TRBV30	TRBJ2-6	CAWSVRTGANVLTF
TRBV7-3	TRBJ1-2	CASSSPYGNYGYTF
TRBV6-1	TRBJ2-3	CACRNRAGTDTQYF
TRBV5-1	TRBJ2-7	CASSPRGGSYEQYF
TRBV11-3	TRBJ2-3	CASSPCYVGQGLNTDTQYF
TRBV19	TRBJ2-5	CASSMIRDQETQYF
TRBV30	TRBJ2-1	CAWKGQGANEQFF